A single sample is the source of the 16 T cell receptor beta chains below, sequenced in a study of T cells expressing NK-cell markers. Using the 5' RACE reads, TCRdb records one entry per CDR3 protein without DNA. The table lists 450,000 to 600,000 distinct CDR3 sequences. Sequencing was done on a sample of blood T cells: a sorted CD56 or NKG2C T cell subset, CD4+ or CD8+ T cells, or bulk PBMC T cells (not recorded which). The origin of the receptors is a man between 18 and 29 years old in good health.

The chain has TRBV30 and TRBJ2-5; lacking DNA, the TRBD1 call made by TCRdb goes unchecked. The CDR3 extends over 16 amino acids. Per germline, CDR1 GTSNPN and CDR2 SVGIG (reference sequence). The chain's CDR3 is CAWSALRGIRQETQYF.

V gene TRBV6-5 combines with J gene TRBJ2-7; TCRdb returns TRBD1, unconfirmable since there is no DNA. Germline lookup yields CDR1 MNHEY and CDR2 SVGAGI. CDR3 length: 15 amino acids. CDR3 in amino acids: CASSYGGRGLDEQYF.

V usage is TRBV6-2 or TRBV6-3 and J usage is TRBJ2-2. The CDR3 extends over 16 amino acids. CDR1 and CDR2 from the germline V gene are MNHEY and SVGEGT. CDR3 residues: CASSAQALPNTGELFF.

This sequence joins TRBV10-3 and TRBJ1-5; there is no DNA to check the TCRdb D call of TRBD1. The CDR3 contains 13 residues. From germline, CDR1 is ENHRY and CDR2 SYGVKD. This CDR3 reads CAISGGAGQPQHF.

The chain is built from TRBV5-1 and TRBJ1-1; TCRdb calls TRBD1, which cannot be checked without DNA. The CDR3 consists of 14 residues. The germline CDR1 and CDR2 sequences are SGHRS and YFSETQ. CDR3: CASSKPGGTAEAFF.

CDR3 sequence: CASSLGGALSEQYF. This chain uses TRBV7-3 with TRBJ2-7; TCRdb selects TRBD2, and the lack of DNA leaves this call unchecked. Looked up from germline, CDR1 is SGHTA and CDR2 is FQGTGA. The CDR3 runs 14 residues.

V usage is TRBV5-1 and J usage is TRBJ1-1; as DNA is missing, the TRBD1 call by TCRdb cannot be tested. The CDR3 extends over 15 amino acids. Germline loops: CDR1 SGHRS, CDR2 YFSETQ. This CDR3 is CASSLFGREVTEAFF. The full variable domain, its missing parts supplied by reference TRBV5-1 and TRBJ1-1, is KAGVTQTPRYLIKTRGQQVTLSCSPISGHRSVSWYQQTPGQGLQFLFEYFSETQRNKGNFPGRFSGRQFSNSRSEMNVSTLELGDSALYLCASSLFGREVTEAFFGQGTRLTVV.

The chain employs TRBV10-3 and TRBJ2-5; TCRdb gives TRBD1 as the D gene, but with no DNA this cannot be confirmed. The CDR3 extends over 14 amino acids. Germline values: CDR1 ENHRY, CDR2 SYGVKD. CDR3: CAIRGAAGKETQYF.

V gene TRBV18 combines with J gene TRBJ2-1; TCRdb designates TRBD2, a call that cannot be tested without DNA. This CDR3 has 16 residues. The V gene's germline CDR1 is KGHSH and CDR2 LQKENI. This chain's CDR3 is CANPTPGLAEYNEQFF.

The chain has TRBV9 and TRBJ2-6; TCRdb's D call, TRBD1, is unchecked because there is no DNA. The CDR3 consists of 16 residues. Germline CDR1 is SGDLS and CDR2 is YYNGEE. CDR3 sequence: CASSVQGAMGANVLTF.

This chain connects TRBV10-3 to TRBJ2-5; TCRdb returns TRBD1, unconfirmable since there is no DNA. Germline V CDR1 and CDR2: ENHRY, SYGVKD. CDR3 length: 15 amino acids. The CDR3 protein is CAISGGQGASETQYF.

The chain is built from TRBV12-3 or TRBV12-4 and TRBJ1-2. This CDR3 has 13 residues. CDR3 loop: CATGGGLSYGYTF.

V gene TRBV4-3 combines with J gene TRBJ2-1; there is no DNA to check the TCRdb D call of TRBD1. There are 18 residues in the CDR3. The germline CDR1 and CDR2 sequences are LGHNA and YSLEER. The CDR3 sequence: CASSQDPPTASSYNEQFF.

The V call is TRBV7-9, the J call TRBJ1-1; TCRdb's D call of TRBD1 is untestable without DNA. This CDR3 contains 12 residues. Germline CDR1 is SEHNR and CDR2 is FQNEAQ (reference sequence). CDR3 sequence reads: CASSADSQGAFF. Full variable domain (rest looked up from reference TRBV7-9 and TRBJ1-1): DTGVSQNPRHKITKRGQNVTFRCDPISEHNRLYWYRQTLGQGPEFLTYFQNEAQLEKSRLLSDRFSAERPKGSFSTLEIQRTEQGDSAMYLCASSADSQGAFFGQGTRLTVV.

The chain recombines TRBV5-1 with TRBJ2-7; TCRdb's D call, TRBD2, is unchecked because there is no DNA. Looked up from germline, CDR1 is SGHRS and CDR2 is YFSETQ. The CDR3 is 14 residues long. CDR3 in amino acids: CASSIAGAVHEQYF.

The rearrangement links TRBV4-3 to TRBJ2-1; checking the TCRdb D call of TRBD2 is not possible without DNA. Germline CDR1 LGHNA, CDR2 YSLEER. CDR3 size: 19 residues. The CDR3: CASSRGGGPLKFSYNEQFF.